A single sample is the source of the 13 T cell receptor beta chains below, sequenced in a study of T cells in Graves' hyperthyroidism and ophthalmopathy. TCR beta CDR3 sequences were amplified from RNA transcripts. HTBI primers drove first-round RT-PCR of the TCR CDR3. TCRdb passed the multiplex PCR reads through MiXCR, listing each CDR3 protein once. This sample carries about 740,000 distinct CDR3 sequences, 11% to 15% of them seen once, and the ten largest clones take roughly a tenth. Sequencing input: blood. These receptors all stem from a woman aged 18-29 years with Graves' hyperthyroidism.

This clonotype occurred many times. The CDR3 DNA reads TGCAGTGCTAGAGATCGTGAGACCGTCCTCTACGAGCAGTACTTC. This encodes CSARDRETVLYEQYF. The chain employs TRBV20-1 and TRBJ2-7; D ambiguous. This CDR3 spans 15 amino acids. V was trimmed by 0 bases and J by 3 bases, leaving 15 bases between them. Germline V lookup: CDR1 DFQATT, CDR2 SNEGSKA (reference sequence).

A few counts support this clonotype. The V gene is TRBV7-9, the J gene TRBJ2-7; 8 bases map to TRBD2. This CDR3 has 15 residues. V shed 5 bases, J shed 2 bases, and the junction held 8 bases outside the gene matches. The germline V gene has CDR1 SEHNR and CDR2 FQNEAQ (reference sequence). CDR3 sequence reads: CASSPGREGTYEQYF. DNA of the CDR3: TGTGCCAGCAGCCCAGGTCGGGAGGGCACCTACGAGCAGTACTTC.

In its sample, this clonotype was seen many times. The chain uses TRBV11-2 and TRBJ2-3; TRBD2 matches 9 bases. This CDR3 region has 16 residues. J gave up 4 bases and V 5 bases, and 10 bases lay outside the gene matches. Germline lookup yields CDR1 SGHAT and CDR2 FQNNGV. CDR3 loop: CASSPGLAGSSDTQYF. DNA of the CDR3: TGTGCCAGCAGCCCAGGGCTAGCGGGGAGCTCAGATACGCAGTATTTT.

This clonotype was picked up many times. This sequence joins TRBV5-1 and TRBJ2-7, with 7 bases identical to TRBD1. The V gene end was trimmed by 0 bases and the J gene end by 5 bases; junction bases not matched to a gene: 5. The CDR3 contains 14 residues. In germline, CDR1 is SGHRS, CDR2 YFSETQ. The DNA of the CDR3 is TGCGCCAGCAGCTTGGGTGGACAGGCGAACGAGCAGTACTTC. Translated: CASSLGGQANEQYF.

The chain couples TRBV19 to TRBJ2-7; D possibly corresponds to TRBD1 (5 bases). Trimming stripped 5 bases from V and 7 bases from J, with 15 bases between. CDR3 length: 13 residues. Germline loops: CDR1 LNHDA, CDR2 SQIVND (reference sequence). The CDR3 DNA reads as TGTGCCAGTAGTCCAAGACAGTTTCAGGAGCAGTACTTC. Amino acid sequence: CASSPRQFQEQYF.

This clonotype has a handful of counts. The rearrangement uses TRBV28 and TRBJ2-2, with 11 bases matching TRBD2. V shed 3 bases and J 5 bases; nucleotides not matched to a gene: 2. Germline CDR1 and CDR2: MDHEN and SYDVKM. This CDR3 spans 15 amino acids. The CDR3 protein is CASSLWTSGTGELFF. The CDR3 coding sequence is TGTGCCAGCAGTTTGTGGACTAGCGGGACCGGGGAGCTGTTTTTT. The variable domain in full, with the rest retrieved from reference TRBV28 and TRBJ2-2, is DVKVTQSSRYLVKRTGEKVFLECVQDMDHENMFWYRQDPGLGLRLIYFSYDVKMKEKGDIPEGYSVSREKKERFSLILESASTNQTSMYLCASSLWTSGTGELFFGEGSRLTVL.

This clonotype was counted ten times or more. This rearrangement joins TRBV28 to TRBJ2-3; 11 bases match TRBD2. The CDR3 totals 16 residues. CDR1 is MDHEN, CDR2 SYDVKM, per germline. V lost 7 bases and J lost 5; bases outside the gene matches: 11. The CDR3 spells CASNAQVAGGIDTQYF. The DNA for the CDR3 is TGTGCCAGCAATGCCCAAGTAGCGGGAGGGATAGATACGCAGTATTTT. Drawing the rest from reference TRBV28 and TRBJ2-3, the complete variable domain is DVKVTQSSRYLVKRTGEKVFLECVQDMDHENMFWYRQDPGLGLRLIYFSYDVKMKEKGDIPEGYSVSREKKERFSLILESASTNQTSMYLCASNAQVAGGIDTQYFGPGTRLTVL.

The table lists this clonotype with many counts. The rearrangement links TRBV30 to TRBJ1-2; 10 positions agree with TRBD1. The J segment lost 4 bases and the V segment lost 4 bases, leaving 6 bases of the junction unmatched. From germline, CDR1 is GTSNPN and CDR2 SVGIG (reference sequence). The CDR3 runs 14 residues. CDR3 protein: CAWTDRGRVYGYTF. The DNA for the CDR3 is TGTGCCTGGACAGACAGGGGGCGAGTCTATGGCTACACCTTC.

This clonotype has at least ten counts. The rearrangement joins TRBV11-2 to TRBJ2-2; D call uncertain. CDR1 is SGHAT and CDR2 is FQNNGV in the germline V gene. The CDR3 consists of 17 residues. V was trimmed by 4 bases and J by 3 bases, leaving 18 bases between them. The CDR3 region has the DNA TGTGCCAGCAGCTCCTTAGGCGCTTCCAATTACACCGGGGAGCTGTTTTTT. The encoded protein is CASSSLGASNYTGELFF.

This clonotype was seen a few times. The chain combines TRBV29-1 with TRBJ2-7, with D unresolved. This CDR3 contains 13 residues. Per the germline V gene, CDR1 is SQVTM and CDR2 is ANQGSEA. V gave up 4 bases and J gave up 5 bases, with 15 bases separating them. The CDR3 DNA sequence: TGCAGCGTTGTTCCTATAGCTAGGCACGAGCAGTACTTC. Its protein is CSVVPIARHEQYF.

The CDR3 is CASSDGLAGGTSEQYF. The CDR3 DNA reads TGTGCCAGCAGTGATGGACTAGCGGGAGGGACAAGTGAGCAGTACTTC. The V and J genes are TRBV6-1 and TRBJ2-7; 15 bases agree with TRBD2. V lost 3 bases, J lost 7 bases, and 7 bases stayed unmatched. Germline V gene lookup returns CDR1 MNHNS and CDR2 SASEGT. This CDR3 is built from 16 residues.

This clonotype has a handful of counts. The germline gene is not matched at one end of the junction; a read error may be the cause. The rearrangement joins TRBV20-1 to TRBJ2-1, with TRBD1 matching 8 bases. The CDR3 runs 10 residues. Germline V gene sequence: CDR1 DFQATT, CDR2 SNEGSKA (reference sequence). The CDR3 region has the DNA TGCAGTGCAGGACAGGGAGAGCAGTGCTTC. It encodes CSAGQGEQCF.

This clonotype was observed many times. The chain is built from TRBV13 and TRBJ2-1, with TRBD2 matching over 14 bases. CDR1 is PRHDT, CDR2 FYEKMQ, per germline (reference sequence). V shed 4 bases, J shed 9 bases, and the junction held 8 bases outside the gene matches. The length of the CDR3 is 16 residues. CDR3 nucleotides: TGTGCCAGCAGCTCCGAGACTAGCGGGAGGGCCAGTGAGCAGTTCTTC. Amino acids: CASSSETSGRASEQFF.